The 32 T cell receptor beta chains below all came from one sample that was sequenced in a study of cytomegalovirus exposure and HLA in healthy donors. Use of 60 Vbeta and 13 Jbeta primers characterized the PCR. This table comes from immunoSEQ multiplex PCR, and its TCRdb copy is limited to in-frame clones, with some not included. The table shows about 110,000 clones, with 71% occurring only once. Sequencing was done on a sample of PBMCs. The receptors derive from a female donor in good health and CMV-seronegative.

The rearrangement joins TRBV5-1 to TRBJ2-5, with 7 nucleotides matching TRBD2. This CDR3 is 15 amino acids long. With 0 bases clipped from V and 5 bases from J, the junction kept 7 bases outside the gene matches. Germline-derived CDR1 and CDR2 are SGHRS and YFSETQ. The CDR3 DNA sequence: TGCGCCAGCAGCTTGGCGGCCGCGGGAGACGAGACCCAGTACTTC. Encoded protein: CASSLAAAGDETQYF.

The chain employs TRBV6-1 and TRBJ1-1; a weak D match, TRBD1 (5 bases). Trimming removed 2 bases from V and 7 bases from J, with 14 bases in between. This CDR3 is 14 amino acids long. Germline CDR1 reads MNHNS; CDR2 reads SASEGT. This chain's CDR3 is CASSERARTIEAFF. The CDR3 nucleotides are TGTGCCAGCAGTGAAAGGGCCAGGACAATTGAAGCTTTCTTT.

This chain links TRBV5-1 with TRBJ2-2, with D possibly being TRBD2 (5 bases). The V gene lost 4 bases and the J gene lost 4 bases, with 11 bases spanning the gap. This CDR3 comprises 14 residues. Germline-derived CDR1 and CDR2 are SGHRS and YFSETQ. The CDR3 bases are TGCGCCAGCAGCCGGGGAGAGTTCACCGGGGAGCTGTTTTTT. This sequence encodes CASSRGEFTGELFF.

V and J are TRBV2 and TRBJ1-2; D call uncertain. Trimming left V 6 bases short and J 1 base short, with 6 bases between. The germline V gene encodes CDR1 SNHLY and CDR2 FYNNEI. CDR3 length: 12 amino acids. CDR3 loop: CASRTGNYGYTF. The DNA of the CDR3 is TGTGCCAGCAGGACGGGTAACTATGGCTACACCTTC.

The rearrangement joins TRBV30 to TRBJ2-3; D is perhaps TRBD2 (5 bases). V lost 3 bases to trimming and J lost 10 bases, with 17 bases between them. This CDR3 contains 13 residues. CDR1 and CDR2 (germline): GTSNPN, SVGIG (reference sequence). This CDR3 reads CAWREDWFAAQYF. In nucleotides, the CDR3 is TGTGCCTGGAGGGAGGACTGGTTCGCCGCGCAGTATTTT.

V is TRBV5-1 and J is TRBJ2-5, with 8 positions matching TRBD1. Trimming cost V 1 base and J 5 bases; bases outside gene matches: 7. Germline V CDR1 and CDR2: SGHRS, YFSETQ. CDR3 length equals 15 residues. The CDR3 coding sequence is TGCGCCAGCAGCTTGAAGGCAGGGGGCGGGGAGACCCAGTACTTC. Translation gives CASSLKAGGGETQYF.

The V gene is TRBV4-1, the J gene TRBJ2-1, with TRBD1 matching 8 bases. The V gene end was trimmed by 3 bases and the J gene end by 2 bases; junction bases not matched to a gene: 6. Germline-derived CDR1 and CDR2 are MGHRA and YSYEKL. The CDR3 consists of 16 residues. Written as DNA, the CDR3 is TGCGCCAGCAGCCACCCCCCGACAGGGGCCTACAATGAGCAGTTCTTC. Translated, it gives CASSHPPTGAYNEQFF.

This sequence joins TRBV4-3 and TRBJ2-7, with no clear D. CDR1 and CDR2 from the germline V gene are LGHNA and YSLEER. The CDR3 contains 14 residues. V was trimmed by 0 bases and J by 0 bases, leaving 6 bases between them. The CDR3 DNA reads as TGCGCCAGCAGCCAAGACCCTCTCTCCTACGAGCAGTACTTC. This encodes CASSQDPLSYEQYF.

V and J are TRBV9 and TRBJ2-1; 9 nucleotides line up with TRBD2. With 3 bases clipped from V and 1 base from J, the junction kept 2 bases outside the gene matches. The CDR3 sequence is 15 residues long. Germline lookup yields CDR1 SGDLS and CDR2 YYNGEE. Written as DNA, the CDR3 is TGTGCCAGCAGCGGAACTAGCGGGTCCTACAATGAGCAGTTCTTC. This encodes CASSGTSGSYNEQFF.

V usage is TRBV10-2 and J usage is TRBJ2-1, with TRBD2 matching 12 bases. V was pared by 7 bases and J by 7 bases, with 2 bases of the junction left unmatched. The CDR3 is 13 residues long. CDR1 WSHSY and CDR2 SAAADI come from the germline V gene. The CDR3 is CASNLAGGNEQFF. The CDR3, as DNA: TGCGCCAGCAACCTAGCGGGGGGGAATGAGCAGTTCTTC.

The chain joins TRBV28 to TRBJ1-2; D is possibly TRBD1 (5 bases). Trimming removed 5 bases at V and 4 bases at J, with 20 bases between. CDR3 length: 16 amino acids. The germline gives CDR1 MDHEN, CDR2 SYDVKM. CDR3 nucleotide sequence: TGTGCCAGCAGTCCCCCCGATGGGGGGAGAATCTATGGCTACACCTTC. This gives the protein CASSPPDGGRIYGYTF.

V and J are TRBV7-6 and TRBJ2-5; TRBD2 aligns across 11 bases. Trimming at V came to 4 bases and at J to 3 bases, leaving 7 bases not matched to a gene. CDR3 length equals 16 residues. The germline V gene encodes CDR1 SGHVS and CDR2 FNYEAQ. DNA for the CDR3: TGTGCCAGCAGCTCTAGCGGGAGGTTGGGTGAAGAGACCCAGTACTTC. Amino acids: CASSSSGRLGEETQYF.

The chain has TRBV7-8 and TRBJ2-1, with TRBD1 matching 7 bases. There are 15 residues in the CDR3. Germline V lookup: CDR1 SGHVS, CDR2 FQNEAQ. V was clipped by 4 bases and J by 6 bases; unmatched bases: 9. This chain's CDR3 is CASSSRRQGSNEQFF. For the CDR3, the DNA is TGTGCCAGCAGCTCACGACGACAGGGAAGCAATGAGCAGTTCTTC.

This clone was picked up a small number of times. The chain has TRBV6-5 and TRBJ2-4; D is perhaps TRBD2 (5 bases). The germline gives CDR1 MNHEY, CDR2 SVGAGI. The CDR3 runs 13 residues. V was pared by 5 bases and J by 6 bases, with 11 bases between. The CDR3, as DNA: TGTGCCAGCAGTGAAACTAGTAGAAACATTCAGTACTTC. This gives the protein CASSETSRNIQYF.

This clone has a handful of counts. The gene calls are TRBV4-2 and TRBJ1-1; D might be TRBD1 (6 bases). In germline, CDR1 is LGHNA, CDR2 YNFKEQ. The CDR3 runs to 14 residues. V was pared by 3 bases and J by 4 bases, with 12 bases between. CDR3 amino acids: CASSHRTGSTEAFF. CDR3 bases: TGTGCCAGCAGCCACCGTACAGGGAGCACTGAAGCTTTCTTT.

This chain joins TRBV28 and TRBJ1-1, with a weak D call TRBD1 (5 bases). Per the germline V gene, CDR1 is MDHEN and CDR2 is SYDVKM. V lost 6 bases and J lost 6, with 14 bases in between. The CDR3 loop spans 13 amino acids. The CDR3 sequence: CASRSGGAAEAFF. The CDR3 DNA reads TGTGCCAGCAGATCGGGGGGAGCGGCTGAAGCTTTCTTT.

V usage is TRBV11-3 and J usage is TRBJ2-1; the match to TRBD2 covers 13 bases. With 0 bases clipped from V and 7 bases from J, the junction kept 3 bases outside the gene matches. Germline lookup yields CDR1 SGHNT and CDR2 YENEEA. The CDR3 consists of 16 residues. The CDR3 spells CASSLDPGLAGNEQFF. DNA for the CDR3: TGTGCCAGCAGCTTAGATCCGGGACTAGCGGGGAATGAGCAGTTCTTC.

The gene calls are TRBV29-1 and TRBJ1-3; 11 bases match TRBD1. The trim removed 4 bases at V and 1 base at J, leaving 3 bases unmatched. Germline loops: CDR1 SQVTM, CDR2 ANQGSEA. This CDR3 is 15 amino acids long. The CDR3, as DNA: TGCAGCGTTGGGACAGGGGGCGCGTCTGGAAACACCATATATTTT. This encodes CSVGTGGASGNTIYF.

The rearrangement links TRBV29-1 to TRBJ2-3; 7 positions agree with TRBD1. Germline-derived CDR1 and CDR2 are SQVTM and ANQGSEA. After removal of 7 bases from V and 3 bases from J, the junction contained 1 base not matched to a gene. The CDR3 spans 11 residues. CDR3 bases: TGCAGCGGGGGACAGACAGATACGCAGTATTTT. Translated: CSGGQTDTQYF.

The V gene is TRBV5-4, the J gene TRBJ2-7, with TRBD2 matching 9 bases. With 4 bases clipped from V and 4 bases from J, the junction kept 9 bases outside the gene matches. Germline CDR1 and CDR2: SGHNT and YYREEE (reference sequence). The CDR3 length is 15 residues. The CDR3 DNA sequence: TGTGCCAGCAGCCAACCCGGGACTAGCCCGTACGAGCAGTACTTC. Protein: CASSQPGTSPYEQYF.

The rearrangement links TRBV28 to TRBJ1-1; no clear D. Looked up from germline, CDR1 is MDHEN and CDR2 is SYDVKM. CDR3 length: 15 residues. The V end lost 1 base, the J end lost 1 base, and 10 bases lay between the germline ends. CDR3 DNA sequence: TGTGCCAGCAGTTTATTCGAGGTTCCGAACACTGAAGCTTTCTTT. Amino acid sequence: CASSLFEVPNTEAFF.

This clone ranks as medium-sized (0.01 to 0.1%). The CDR3 reads CASSRWTGHEQFF. CDR3 DNA: TGTGCCAGCAGCCGCTGGACAGGCCATGAGCAGTTCTTC. The gene calls are TRBV5-5 and TRBJ2-1, with 7 positions matching TRBD1. CDR3 length: 13 residues. Trimming at V came to 4 bases and at J to 8 bases, leaving 6 bases not matched to a gene. In germline, CDR1 is SGHKS, CDR2 YYEKEE (reference sequence).

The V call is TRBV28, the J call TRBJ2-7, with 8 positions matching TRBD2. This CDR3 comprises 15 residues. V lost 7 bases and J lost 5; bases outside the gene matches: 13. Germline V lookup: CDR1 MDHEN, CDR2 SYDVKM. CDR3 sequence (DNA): TGTGCCAGCATCCTGCGGGGGGCGACGCTCAACGAGCAGTACTTC. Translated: CASILRGATLNEQYF.

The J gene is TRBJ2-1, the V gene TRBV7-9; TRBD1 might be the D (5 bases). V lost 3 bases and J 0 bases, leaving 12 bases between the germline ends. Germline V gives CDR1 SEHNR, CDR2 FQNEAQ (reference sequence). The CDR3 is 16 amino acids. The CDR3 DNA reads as TGTGCCAGCAGCTTTACCAGGGTGGGCTCCTACAATGAGCAGTTCTTC. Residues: CASSFTRVGSYNEQFF.

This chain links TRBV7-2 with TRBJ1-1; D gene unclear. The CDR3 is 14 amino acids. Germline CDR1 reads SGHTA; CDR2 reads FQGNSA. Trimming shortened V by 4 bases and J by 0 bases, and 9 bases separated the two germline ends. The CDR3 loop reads CASSSPGMNTEAFF. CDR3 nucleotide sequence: TGTGCCAGCAGCTCCCCCGGTATGAACACTGAAGCTTTCTTT.

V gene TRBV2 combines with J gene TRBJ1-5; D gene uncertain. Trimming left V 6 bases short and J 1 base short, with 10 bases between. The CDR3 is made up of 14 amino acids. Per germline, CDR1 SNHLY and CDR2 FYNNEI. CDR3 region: CASRRSWSNQPQHF. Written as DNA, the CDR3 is TGTGCCAGCAGGCGATCGTGGAGCAATCAGCCCCAGCATTTT.

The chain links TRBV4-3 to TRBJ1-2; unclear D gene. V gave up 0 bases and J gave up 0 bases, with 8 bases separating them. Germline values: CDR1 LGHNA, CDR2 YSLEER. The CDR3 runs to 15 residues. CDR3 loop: CASSQDSGANYGYTF. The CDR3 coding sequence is TGCGCCAGCAGCCAAGATTCAGGCGCTAACTATGGCTACACCTTC.

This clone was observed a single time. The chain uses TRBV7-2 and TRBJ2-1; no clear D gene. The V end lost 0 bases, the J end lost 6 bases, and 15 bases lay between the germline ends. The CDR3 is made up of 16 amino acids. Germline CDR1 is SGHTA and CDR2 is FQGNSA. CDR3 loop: CASSLAPGSTGNEQFF. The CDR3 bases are TGTGCCAGCAGCTTAGCCCCCGGGTCAACGGGCAATGAGCAGTTCTTC.

CDR3 in DNA: TGCAGCGTTGACGGCCGAGGGGAGACCCAGTACTTC. Amino acid sequence: CSVDGRGETQYF. The chain carries TRBV29-1 and TRBJ2-5; a weak D match, TRBD2 (5 bases). CDR3 length equals 12 residues. The germline gives CDR1 SQVTM, CDR2 ANQGSEA. V was shortened by 3 bases and J by 5 bases, with 10 bases between the two germline ends.

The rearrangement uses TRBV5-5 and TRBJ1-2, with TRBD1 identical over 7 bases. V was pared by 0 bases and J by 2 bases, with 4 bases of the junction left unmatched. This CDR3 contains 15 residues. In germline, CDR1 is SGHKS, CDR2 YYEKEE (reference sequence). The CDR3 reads CASSLAGGLNYGYTF. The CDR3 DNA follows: TGTGCCAGCAGCTTGGCAGGGGGTCTAAACTATGGCTACACCTTC.

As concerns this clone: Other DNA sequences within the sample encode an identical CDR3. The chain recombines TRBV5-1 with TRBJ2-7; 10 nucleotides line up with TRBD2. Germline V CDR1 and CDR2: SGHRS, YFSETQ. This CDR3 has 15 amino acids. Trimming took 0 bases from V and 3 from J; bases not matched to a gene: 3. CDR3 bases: TGCGCCAGCAGCTTGGGGACTAGCGGACTCTACGAGCAGTACTTC. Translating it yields CASSLGTSGLYEQYF. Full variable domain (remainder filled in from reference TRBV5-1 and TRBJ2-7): KAGVTQTPRYLIKTRGQQVTLSCSPISGHRSVSWYQQTPGQGLQFLFEYFSETQRNKGNFPGRFSGRQFSNSRSEMNVSTLELGDSALYLCASSLGTSGLYEQYFGPGTRLTVT.

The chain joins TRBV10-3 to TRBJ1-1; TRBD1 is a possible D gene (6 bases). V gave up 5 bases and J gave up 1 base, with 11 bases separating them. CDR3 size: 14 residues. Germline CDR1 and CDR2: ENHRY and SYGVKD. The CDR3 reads CAISIQGPNTEAFF. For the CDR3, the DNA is TGTGCCATCAGTATACAGGGCCCGAACACTGAAGCTTTCTTT.